What follows describes a single T cell receptor (beta chain). What it recognizes is unknown. The data are from a study of PD-1 blockade in mismatch repair-deficient tumors. The overall study: Enrolled about 2012-2016, patients had progressing, pretreated mismatch repair-deficient cancers of 12 to 13 types.

PCR or immunohistochemistry showed mismatch repair deficiency in every enrolled patient. The TCR-sequenced patients were a few responders to pembrolizumab. Study-level points and caveats: Tumor-resident clones, often absent from pretreatment blood, expanded after pembrolizumab and then contracted.

Sequencing used immunoSEQ multiplex PCR; TCRdb keeps in-frame clones, though not all of them. Here the sample spans roughly 120,000 clones, roughly 90% being singletons. The TCR was taken from an adult with mismatch repair-deficient cancer. Material: peripheral blood, obtained approximately 69 weeks after starting pembrolizumab.

The CDR3 loop reads CASSLSEGSSRTGELFF. DNA of the CDR3: TGTGCCAGCAGCTTATCGGAGGGGAGTAGCCGCACCGGGGAGCTGTTTTTT. The rearrangement uses TRBV7-9 and TRBJ2-2, with TRBD2 as a possible D gene (6 bases). V was shortened by 2 bases and J by 4 bases, with 17 bases between the two germline ends. The CDR3 covers 17 residues. From germline, CDR1 is SEHNR and CDR2 FQNEAQ (reference sequence).